These 23 T cell receptor beta chains were all obtained from the same sample, sequenced in a study of graft-versus-host responses after intestinal transplantation. These TCRs are of unknown antigen specificity. The protocol was immunoSEQ multiplex PCR, while the TCRdb copy is restricted to in-frame clones and leaves out a portion. The data contain about 90,000 clones, roughly 92% of them singletons. The input for sequencing was unstimulated CD4+ T cells sorted from spleen or lymph node cells, taken before intestinal transplant. All receptors come from a human donor who received an intestinal transplant.

This clone has only a few counts. The chain recombines TRBV7-9 with TRBJ2-1; D is ambiguous. Looked up from germline, CDR1 is SEHNR and CDR2 is FQNEAQ (reference sequence). Trimming left V 7 bases short and J 4 bases short, with 17 bases between. CDR3 length: 15 amino acids. CDR3 sequence: CASTVPLQRYNEQFF. The CDR3 DNA is TGTGCCAGCACCGTCCCTCTACAGAGATACAATGAGCAGTTCTTC.

The rearrangement uses TRBV10-1 and TRBJ2-1; 7 bases are shared with TRBD1. Germline CDR1 is WNHNN and CDR2 is SYGVQD (reference sequence). With 3 bases clipped from V and 14 bases from J, the junction kept 13 bases outside the gene matches. CDR3 size: 14 residues. CDR3 region: CASSERGRKGMEFF. The CDR3 nucleotides read TGCGCCAGCAGTGAAAGGGGGCGGAAAGGCATGGAGTTCTTC.

The chain has TRBV29-1 and TRBJ2-1, with 9 bases matching TRBD1. CDR3 length: 13 amino acids. The ends lost 8 bases at V and 3 bases at J; junction bases unmatched: 5. Germline V gene lookup returns CDR1 SQVTM and CDR2 ANQGSEA. The CDR3, as DNA: TGCAGCTACGGGACAGGGAGCTACAATGAGCAGTTCTTC. Translating it yields CSYGTGSYNEQFF.

The chain has TRBV19 and TRBJ2-1, with TRBD2 matching 10 bases. The V and J ends lost 5 bases and 4 bases, in that order; junction bases with no gene match: 5. Germline CDR1 LNHDA, CDR2 SQIVND (reference sequence). The CDR3 sequence is 15 residues long. The CDR3, as DNA: TGTGCCAGTAGTTCCCTAGCGGGAGTGTACAATGAGCAGTTCTTC. It yields the protein CASSSLAGVYNEQFF.

The chain has TRBV23-1 and TRBJ1-1; 10 bases align to TRBD1. TRBV23-1 counts as an open reading frame of uncertain function. The CDR3 covers 16 residues. With 4 bases clipped from V and 4 bases from J, the junction kept 9 bases outside the gene matches. Written as DNA, the CDR3 is TGCGCCAGCAGTCCGACAGACAGGGGGCATGCCACTGAAGCTTTCTTT. This gives the protein CASSPTDRGHATEAFF.

This rearrangement joins TRBV5-4 to TRBJ2-5; 7 bases align to TRBD2. V trimming: 6 bases; J trimming: 5 bases; junction bases outside the gene matches: 10. Germline loops: CDR1 SGHNT, CDR2 YYREEE (reference sequence). The CDR3 length is 14 residues. This CDR3 is CASTDDWGGETQYF. The CDR3 coding sequence is TGTGCCAGCACCGACGACTGGGGAGGGGAGACCCAGTACTTC. The full variable domain, rest sourced from reference TRBV5-4 and TRBJ2-5, is ETGVTQSPTHLIKTRGQQVTLRCSSQSGHNTVSWYQQALGQGPQFIFQYYREEENGRGNFPPRFSGLQFPNYSSELNVNALELDDSALYLCASTDDWGGETQYFGPGTRLLVL.

The chain employs TRBV5-6 and TRBJ2-4; the D gene is possibly TRBD1 (6 bases). CDR1 is SGHDT, CDR2 YYEEEE, per germline. The CDR3 extends over 15 amino acids. V was clipped by 4 bases and J by 7 bases, with 18 bases between them. CDR3 loop: CASSLIQGIRNIQYF. In DNA, the CDR3 is TGTGCCAGCAGCCTCATTCAGGGGATCAGGAACATTCAGTACTTC.

The chain couples TRBV2 to TRBJ1-2, with a weak D call TRBD1 (6 bases). The V end lost 4 bases, the J end lost 5 bases, and 11 bases lay between the germline ends. Germline V gene data show CDR1 as SNHLY and CDR2 as FYNNEI. CDR3 size: 13 residues. The CDR3 here is CASSGGGVYGYTF. CDR3 nucleotides: TGTGCCAGCAGTGGAGGGGGGGTTTATGGCTACACCTTC.

The chain carries TRBV15 and TRBJ2-7; 7 nucleotides match TRBD2. This CDR3 has 15 amino acids. V lost 1 base, J lost 0 bases, and 3 bases stayed unmatched. Germline lookup yields CDR1 LNHNV and CDR2 YYDKDF (reference sequence). This chain's CDR3 is CATSRAGGSSYEQYF. Written as DNA, the CDR3 is TGTGCCACCAGCAGAGCCGGCGGGAGCTCCTACGAGCAGTACTTC. Full variable domain (missing parts from reference TRBV15 and TRBJ2-7): DAMVIQNPRYQVTQFGKPVTLSCSQTLNHNVMYWYQQKSSQAPKLLFHYYDKDFNNEADTPDNFQSRRPNTSFCFLDIRSPGLGDTAMYLCATSRAGGSSYEQYFGPGTRLTVT.

The gene calls are TRBV4-2 and TRBJ2-7; 10 nucleotides match TRBD2. The CDR3 consists of 18 residues. Losses at the gene ends were 0 bases for V and 1 base for J; bases not matched to a gene: 9. Germline CDR1 and CDR2: LGHNA and YNFKEQ. DNA of the CDR3: TGTGCCAGCAGCCAAGACTCCCCTAGCGGGAGTGGTTCCTACGAGCAGTACTTC. It yields the protein CASSQDSPSGSGSYEQYF.

The chain links TRBV6-1 to TRBJ2-7; D perhaps matches TRBD1 (5 bases). Looked up from germline, CDR1 is MNHNS and CDR2 is SASEGT. Trimming left V 4 bases short and J 0 bases short, with 7 bases between. The CDR3 length is 13 residues. For the CDR3, the DNA is TGTGCCAGCAGTGGACAGAGCTCCTACGAGCAGTACTTC. Protein product: CASSGQSSYEQYF.

The chain recombines TRBV11-3 with TRBJ2-7; D might be TRBD1 (6 bases). V was cut by 5 bases and J by 7 bases, with 15 bases left in between. There are 13 residues in the CDR3. CDR1 is SGHNT, CDR2 YENEEA, per germline. The CDR3 loop reads CASSTTDSLEQYF. The CDR3 DNA is TGTGCCAGCAGCACCACGGACAGCCTAGAGCAGTACTTC.

The rearrangement joins TRBV19 to TRBJ1-1; 7 positions match TRBD1. The germline CDR1 and CDR2 sequences are LNHDA and SQIVND (reference sequence). This CDR3 spans 12 amino acids. The junction had 3 bases not matched to a gene; V was cut back by 8 bases and J by 3 bases. CDR3 sequence (DNA): TGTGCCAGTCATGACAGGGACACTGAAGCTTTCTTT. It encodes CASHDRDTEAFF.

V gene TRBV28 combines with J gene TRBJ2-5, with D possibly TRBD2 on 5 matching bases. CDR3 length: 16 residues. With 1 base removed from V and 5 bases from J, the gap between germline ends came to 17 bases. Per the germline V gene, CDR1 is MDHEN and CDR2 is SYDVKM. The CDR3 coding sequence is TGTGCCAGCAGTTTATCTTCCGGCAGCCGGAGGGAGACCCAGTACTTC. It translates to CASSLSSGSRRETQYF.

This chain uses TRBV5-4 with TRBJ1-2; TRBD1 might be the D (5 bases). CDR3 length equals 14 residues. Germline V gives CDR1 SGHNT, CDR2 YYREEE (reference sequence). Between the trimmed V and J ends, which lost 0 bases and 3 bases, there was a span of 9 bases. The CDR3 is CASSLGRDYYGYTF. The DNA for the CDR3 is TGTGCCAGCAGCTTGGGACGGGACTACTATGGCTACACCTTC.

The chain couples TRBV5-1 to TRBJ2-3; 7 positions agree with TRBD2. The junction had 4 bases not matched to a gene; V was cut back by 3 bases and J by 0 bases. The length of the CDR3 is 15 residues. Germline V lookup: CDR1 SGHRS, CDR2 YFSETQ. The CDR3 loop is CASSSLAVSTDTQYF. The CDR3 region has the DNA TGCGCCAGCAGCTCCCTAGCGGTTAGCACAGATACGCAGTATTTT.

The chain recombines TRBV10-2 with TRBJ1-2; 7 bases match TRBD1. V shed 2 bases, J shed 1 base, and the junction held 10 bases outside the gene matches. In germline, CDR1 is WSHSY, CDR2 SAAADI. The CDR3 is made up of 17 amino acids. The chain's CDR3 is CASSEAAGTASNYGYTF. In nucleotides, the CDR3 is TGCGCCAGCAGTGAGGCCGCCGGGACAGCTAGTAACTATGGCTACACCTTC.

The chain combines TRBV29-1 with TRBJ2-5; D remains ambiguous. Matching the DNA end better, TRBJ2-7 makes the J call doubtful. The germline CDR1 and CDR2 sequences are SQVTM and ANQGSEA. This CDR3 is 15 amino acids long. The CDR3: CSVEDRALGLSEQYF. The CDR3 nucleotides read TGCAGCGTTGAAGATCGGGCACTGGGTCTTAGCGAGCAGTACTTC.

This chain links TRBV28 with TRBJ1-5, with a tentative D call TRBD1 (5 bases). Germline lookup yields CDR1 MDHEN and CDR2 SYDVKM. The CDR3 is 13 amino acids. Trimming cost V 3 bases and J 7 bases, with 10 bases left between them. CDR3 nucleotides: TGTGCCAGCAGTTTTGCGGGGGTCCAGCCCCAGCATTTT. Residues: CASSFAGVQPQHF.

This chain uses TRBV5-4 with TRBJ2-7; 12 bases fit TRBD1. This CDR3 is built from 17 residues. V shed 5 bases and J 5 bases; nucleotides not matched to a gene: 14. CDR1 is SGHNT, CDR2 YYREEE, per germline (reference sequence). The CDR3 here is CASRWTGTGGNRHEQYF. The CDR3 DNA follows: TGTGCCAGCAGGTGGACCGGGACAGGGGGCAATCGGCACGAGCAGTACTTC.

This sequence joins TRBV6-5 and TRBJ1-2; TRBD1 matches at 8 bases. The CDR3 loop spans 14 amino acids. Germline assignment: CDR1 MNHEY and CDR2 SVGAGI. With V trimmed by 5 bases and J by 4 bases, 6 bases remained unmatched. CDR3 residues: CASSAQGAIYGYTF. The CDR3 coding sequence is TGTGCCAGCAGTGCTCAGGGGGCGATCTATGGCTACACCTTC.

This clone was seen only once. The chain employs TRBV18 and TRBJ1-5, with D hard to call. The CDR3 totals 14 residues. Germline values: CDR1 KGHSH, CDR2 LQKENI. The V end was cut by 3 bases, the J end by 4 bases, with 10 bases between. DNA of the CDR3: TGTGCCAGCTCACCCGCCCGTAGTAATCAGCCCCAGCATTTT. It yields the protein CASSPARSNQPQHF.

This rearrangement joins TRBV5-6 to TRBJ2-6, with a possible D match to TRBD1 (6 bases). Germline V gene lookup returns CDR1 SGHDT and CDR2 YYEEEE. CDR3 length: 17 residues. V lost 1 base and J 4 bases, leaving 15 bases between the germline ends. In DNA, the CDR3 is TGTGCCAGCAGCTTGTTGGGACAAGGCTTGGGGGCCAACGTCCTGACTTTC. Its protein is CASSLLGQGLGANVLTF. The entire variable domain, with the rest obtained from reference TRBV5-6 and TRBJ2-6, is as follows: DAGVTQSPTHLIKTRGQQVTLRCSPKSGHDTVSWYQQALGQGPQFIFQYYEEEERQRGNFPDRFSGHQFPNYSSELNVNALLLGDSALYLCASSLLGQGLGANVLTFGAGSRLTVL.